The T cell receptor (beta chain) under discussion was sequenced for a study of T cells after yellow fever vaccination. Each CDR3 protein is one row after TCRdb ran MiXCR on the 5' RACE reads. Of approximately 260,000 distinct CDR3 sequences listed, over 10% are singletons. There are a few counts of this clonotype. This receptor was obtained from a man aged 30 to 45 who received the YFV17D yellow fever vaccine. The sequencing here drew on CD4+ T cells sorted from PBMCs, taken 45 days after the yellow fever booster vaccination.

This CDR3 reads CSATPGGNTEAFF. The CDR3 nucleotides are TGCAGTGCTACACCCGGGGGGAACACTGAAGCTTTCTTT. The chain couples TRBV20-1 to TRBJ1-1, with D maybe TRBD1 (5 bases). V was trimmed by 4 bases and J by 1 base, leaving 10 bases between them. The germline CDR1 and CDR2 sequences are DFQATT and SNEGSKA (reference sequence). This CDR3 is 13 amino acids long.